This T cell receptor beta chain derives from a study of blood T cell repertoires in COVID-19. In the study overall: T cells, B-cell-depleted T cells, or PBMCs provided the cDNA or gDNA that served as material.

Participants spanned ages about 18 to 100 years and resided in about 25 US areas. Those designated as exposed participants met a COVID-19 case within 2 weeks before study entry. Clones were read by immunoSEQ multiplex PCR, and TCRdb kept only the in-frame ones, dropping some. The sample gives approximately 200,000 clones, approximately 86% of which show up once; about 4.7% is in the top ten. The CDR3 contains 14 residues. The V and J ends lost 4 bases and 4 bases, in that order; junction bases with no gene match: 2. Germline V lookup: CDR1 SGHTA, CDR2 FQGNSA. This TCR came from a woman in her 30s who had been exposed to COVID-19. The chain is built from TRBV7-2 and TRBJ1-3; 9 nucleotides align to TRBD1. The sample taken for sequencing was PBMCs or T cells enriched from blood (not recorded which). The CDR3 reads CASSYRGLGNTIYF. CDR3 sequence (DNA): TGTGCCAGCAGCTACAGGGGGCTCGGAAACACCATATATTTT.